The 24 T cell receptor beta chains below come from one sample, sequenced in a study of T cells expressing NK-cell markers. TCRdb reprocessed the 5' RACE reads and reports one entry per CDR3 protein, with no DNA. This sample's table has about 260,000 distinct CDR3 sequences. Specimen: blood T cells: a sorted CD56 or NKG2C T cell subset, CD4+ or CD8+ T cells, or bulk PBMC T cells (not recorded which). These receptors all come from a man aged 18 to 30 in good health.

J is TRBJ2-1 and V is TRBV7-9. The CDR3 is made up of 15 amino acids. The germline CDR1 and CDR2 sequences are SEHNR and FQNEAQ (reference sequence). The CDR3: CASQWTSSSYNEQFF.

The chain carries TRBV12-3 or TRBV12-4 and TRBJ2-5. There are 13 residues in the CDR3. The chain's CDR3 is CASSLGGTGTQYF.

The chain joins TRBV5-1 to TRBJ2-2; TCRdb's D call of TRBD2 is untestable without DNA. Germline assignment: CDR1 SGHRS and CDR2 YFSETQ. This CDR3 has 16 amino acids. The CDR3 loop is CASSKGTSGYTGELFF.

This chain connects TRBV7-2 to TRBJ1-5. CDR3 size: 13 residues. Germline CDR1 and CDR2: SGHTA and FQGNSA. The CDR3 protein is CASSLAGLGTQHF.

The chain employs TRBV28 and TRBJ2-4; without DNA, the TCRdb call of TRBD2 cannot be checked. The CDR3 is 14 residues long. From germline, CDR1 is MDHEN and CDR2 SYDVKM. The CDR3 here is CASSTAGAKNIQYF.

The CDR3 sequence is CASSVRAGFTTGELFF. The rearrangement uses TRBV7-2 and TRBJ2-2. Germline CDR1 SGHTA, CDR2 FQGNSA. The CDR3 has 16 amino acids.

This chain connects TRBV12-3 or TRBV12-4 to TRBJ2-1; TCRdb calls TRBD2, which cannot be checked without DNA. The CDR3 runs to 14 residues. CDR3 in amino acids: CASSTPGRYNEQFF.

The chain is built from TRBV20-1 and TRBJ2-5; the TCRdb D gene call, TRBD2, has no DNA to confirm it. This CDR3 spans 15 amino acids. Germline V lookup: CDR1 DFQATT, CDR2 SNEGSKA (reference sequence). CDR3 sequence: CSARDSTRPGETQYF.

The chain carries TRBV11-2 and TRBJ1-1. The CDR3 loop spans 13 amino acids. Germline CDR1 reads SGHAT; CDR2 reads FQNNGV. The CDR3 loop reads CASSLVRNTEAFF.

This chain joins TRBV19 and TRBJ2-2; the TCRdb D gene call, TRBD1, has no DNA to confirm it. The CDR3 extends over 14 amino acids. The germline V gene encodes CDR1 LNHDA and CDR2 SQIVND (reference sequence). CDR3 sequence: CASSVRTGIGELFF.

The chain combines TRBV29-1 with TRBJ1-2; TCRdb's assignment of TRBD1 cannot be checked, as there is no DNA. This CDR3 is built from 15 residues. Germline CDR1 and CDR2: SQVTM and ANQGSEA. The CDR3 loop is CSVEGLGRSNYGYTF.

The chain recombines TRBV20-1 with TRBJ2-5; TCRdb proposes TRBD1, but this gene call is untestable without DNA. This CDR3 is built from 13 residues. Germline V gene sequence: CDR1 DFQATT, CDR2 SNEGSKA (reference sequence). The CDR3: CSASSDREETQYF.

The rearrangement joins TRBV6-1 to TRBJ1-3; the TRBD1 assignment by TCRdb is unverifiable without DNA. Germline-derived CDR1 and CDR2 are MNHNS and SASEGT. The CDR3 has 15 residues. Here the CDR3 reads CASSRSTGVGNTIYF.

The chain links TRBV30 to TRBJ2-6. CDR3 length equals 15 residues. Germline CDR1 GTSNPN, CDR2 SVGIG (reference sequence). The CDR3 spells CAWSVHLGGANVLTF.

This chain uses TRBV20-1 with TRBJ2-7; the D call from TCRdb, TRBD2, cannot be confirmed without DNA. There are 14 residues in the CDR3. Germline V gene sequence: CDR1 DFQATT, CDR2 SNEGSKA (reference sequence). The CDR3 is CSGSRAGGFHEQYF.

This CDR3 is CASSLVPLAGGPEQYF. The chain uses TRBV7-2 and TRBJ2-7; TCRdb outputs TRBD2, but without DNA this stays unchecked. From germline, CDR1 is SGHTA and CDR2 FQGNSA. The CDR3 length is 16 residues.

V usage is TRBV5-1 and J usage is TRBJ2-2; checking the TCRdb D call of TRBD1 is not possible without DNA. Germline values: CDR1 SGHRS, CDR2 YFSETQ. The CDR3 length is 16 residues. CDR3 sequence: CASSLSGTANTGELFF. Full variable domain (rest looked up from reference TRBV5-1 and TRBJ2-2): KAGVTQTPRYLIKTRGQQVTLSCSPISGHRSVSWYQQTPGQGLQFLFEYFSETQRNKGNFPGRFSGRQFSNSRSEMNVSTLELGDSALYLCASSLSGTANTGELFFGEGSRLTVL.

The genes are TRBV6-1 and TRBJ1-1. Germline assignment: CDR1 MNHNS and CDR2 SASEGT. The CDR3 is 15 amino acids. The CDR3 spells CASTPWVGGNTEAFF.

V is TRBV18 and J is TRBJ1-5. Germline values: CDR1 KGHSH, CDR2 LQKENI. The CDR3 loop spans 13 amino acids. CDR3 sequence: CASSRKFNQPQHF.

The chain combines TRBV6-2 or TRBV6-3 with TRBJ2-1; TCRdb's D call of TRBD1 is untestable without DNA. CDR1 is MNHEY and CDR2 is SVGEGT in the germline V gene. This CDR3 spans 16 amino acids. This CDR3 reads CASSYVGKGSYNEQFF.

The chain employs TRBV29-1 and TRBJ2-4. This CDR3 is 11 amino acids long. Looked up from germline, CDR1 is SQVTM and CDR2 is ANQGSEA. This CDR3 is CSGVDKNIQYF. The full variable domain, in which reference TRBV29-1 and TRBJ2-4 provide the parts outside the CDR3, is SAVISQKPSRDICQRGTSLTIQCQVDSQVTMMFWYRQQPGQSLTLIATANQGSEATYESGFVIDKFPISRPNLTFSTLTVSNMSPEDSSIYLCSGVDKNIQYFGAGTRLSVL.

V gene TRBV7-2 combines with J gene TRBJ2-3. The germline CDR1 and CDR2 sequences are SGHTA and FQGNSA. The CDR3 extends over 16 amino acids. The CDR3 loop reads CASSLDGQAKTDTQYF.

The chain has TRBV11-2 and TRBJ2-2; TCRdb proposes TRBD1, but this gene call is untestable without DNA. The germline V gene has CDR1 SGHAT and CDR2 FQNNGV. The CDR3 has 17 residues. The CDR3 region is CASSSFRDRGRTGELFF.

The chain combines TRBV30 with TRBJ1-5; without DNA, the TCRdb call of TRBD1 cannot be checked. The germline gives CDR1 GTSNPN, CDR2 SVGIG (reference sequence). The CDR3 runs 13 residues. CDR3 region: CAWSRQGNQPQHF.